Below, 5 T cell receptor beta chains from the same sample are listed, as sequenced in a study of spatial heterogeneity in lung cancer. MiXCR, applied by TCRdb to the 5' RACE reads, yields one record per CDR3 protein. The sample contains under 150,000 distinct CDR3 sequences, 11% of which appear only once. Regarding time point: blood at routine non-recurrence follow-up after resection. Sequences were derived from PBMCs, sampled at follow-up. These TCRs come from a female donor with early-stage non-small cell lung cancer.

This clonotype was seen a few times. The genes are TRBV9 and TRBJ1-1; no firm D call. This CDR3 has 14 residues. Germline assignment: CDR1 SGDLS and CDR2 YYNGEE. Trimming removed 1 base from V and 2 bases from J, with 9 bases in between. This chain's CDR3 is CASSVITGNTEAFF. The CDR3 nucleotides read TGTGCCAGCAGCGTAATTACGGGTAACACTGAAGCTTTCTTT.

This rearrangement joins TRBV30 to TRBJ1-1, with TRBD1 matching 8 bases. CDR3 length: 15 amino acids. The V gene's germline CDR1 is GTSNPN and CDR2 SVGIG (reference sequence). J was trimmed by 5 bases and V by 2 bases; bases with no gene match: 10. This CDR3 is CAWSSGQGMGTEAFF. The CDR3 DNA follows: TGTGCCTGGAGTTCCGGACAGGGCATGGGGACTGAAGCTTTCTTT.

This clonotype was counted at least ten times. The V call is TRBV19, the J call TRBJ1-5; D perhaps matches TRBD1 (5 bases). The CDR3 covers 14 residues. Germline CDR1 reads LNHDA; CDR2 reads SQIVND (reference sequence). The V end lost 6 bases, the J end lost 1 base, and 10 bases lay between the germline ends. The CDR3 coding sequence is TGTGCCAGTAGCAGGGAACTGAGCAATCAGCCCCAGCATTTT. This codes for CASSRELSNQPQHF.

This clonotype was seen repeatedly, ten times or more. The chain has TRBV6-6 and TRBJ2-1; 11 bases are shared with TRBD1. V shed 5 bases and J 6 bases; nucleotides not matched to a gene: 3. The germline V gene has CDR1 MNHNY and CDR2 SVGAGI (reference sequence). The CDR3 covers 14 residues. The DNA of the CDR3 is TGTGCCAGCAGTAGGGGGACAGGGGGCAATGAGCAGTTCTTC. Translated, it gives CASSRGTGGNEQFF.

This clonotype was observed a few times. The V call is TRBV5-1, the J call TRBJ2-7; weak D call: TRBD1 (6 bases). The V and J ends lost 1 base and 7 bases respectively, with 18 bases between them. CDR1 and CDR2 (germline): SGHRS, YFSETQ. This CDR3 is built from 15 residues. CDR3 coding DNA: TGCGCCAGCAGCTTGCAGCAGGGGTCGGTGTGGGAGCAGTACTTC. Protein: CASSLQQGSVWEQYF.